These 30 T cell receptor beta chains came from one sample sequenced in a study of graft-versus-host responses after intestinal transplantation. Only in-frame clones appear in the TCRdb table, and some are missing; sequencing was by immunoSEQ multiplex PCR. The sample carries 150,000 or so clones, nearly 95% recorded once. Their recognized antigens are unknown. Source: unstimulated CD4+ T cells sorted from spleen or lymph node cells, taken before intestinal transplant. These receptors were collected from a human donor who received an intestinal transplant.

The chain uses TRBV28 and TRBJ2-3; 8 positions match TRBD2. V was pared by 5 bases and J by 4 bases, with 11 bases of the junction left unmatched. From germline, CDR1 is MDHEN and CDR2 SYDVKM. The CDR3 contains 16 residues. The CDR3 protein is CASSPLAGRGPDTQYF. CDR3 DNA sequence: TGTGCCAGCAGTCCCTTAGCGGGACGGGGGCCAGATACGCAGTATTTT.

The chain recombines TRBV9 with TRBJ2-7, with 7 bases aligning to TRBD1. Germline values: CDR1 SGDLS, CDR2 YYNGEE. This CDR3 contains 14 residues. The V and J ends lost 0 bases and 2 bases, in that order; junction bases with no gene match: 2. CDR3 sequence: CASSVGQGPYEQYF. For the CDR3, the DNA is TGTGCCAGCAGCGTAGGACAGGGTCCCTACGAGCAGTACTTC.

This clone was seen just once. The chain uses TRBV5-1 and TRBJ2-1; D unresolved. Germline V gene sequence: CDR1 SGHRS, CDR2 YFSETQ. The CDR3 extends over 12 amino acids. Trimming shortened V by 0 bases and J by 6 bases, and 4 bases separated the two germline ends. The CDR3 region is CASSLGVNEQFF. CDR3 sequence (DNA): TGCGCCAGCAGCTTGGGGGTCAATGAGCAGTTCTTC.

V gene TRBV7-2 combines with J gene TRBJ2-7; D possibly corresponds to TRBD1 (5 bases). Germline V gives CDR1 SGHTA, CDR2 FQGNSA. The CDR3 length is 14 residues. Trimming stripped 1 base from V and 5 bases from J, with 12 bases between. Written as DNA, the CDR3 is TGTGCCAGCAGCTTAGGATCCCGCAGGGACGAGCAGTACTTC. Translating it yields CASSLGSRRDEQYF.

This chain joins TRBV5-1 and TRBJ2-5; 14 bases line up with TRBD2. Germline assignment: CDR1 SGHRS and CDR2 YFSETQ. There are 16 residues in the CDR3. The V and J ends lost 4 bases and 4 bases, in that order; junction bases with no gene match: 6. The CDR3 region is CASSTRLAGGSETQYF. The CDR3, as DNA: TGCGCCAGCAGCACCAGACTAGCGGGAGGGTCAGAGACCCAGTACTTC.

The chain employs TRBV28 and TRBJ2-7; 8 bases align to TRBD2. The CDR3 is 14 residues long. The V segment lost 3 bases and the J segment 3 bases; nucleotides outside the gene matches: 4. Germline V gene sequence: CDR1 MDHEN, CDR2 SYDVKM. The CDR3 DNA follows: TGTGCCAGCAGTTTTCCGGGAGGGGGCTACGAGCAGTACTTC. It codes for CASSFPGGGYEQYF.

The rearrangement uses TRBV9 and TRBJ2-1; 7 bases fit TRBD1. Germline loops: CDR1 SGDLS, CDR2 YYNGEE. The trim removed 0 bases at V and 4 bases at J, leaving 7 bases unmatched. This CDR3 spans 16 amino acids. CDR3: CASSVVQGVGYNEQFF. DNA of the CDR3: TGTGCCAGCAGCGTAGTTCAGGGGGTAGGATACAATGAGCAGTTCTTC.

In DNA form, the CDR3 reads TGTGCCAGCAGCCCGAGGGGCCTCTTTGGAAACACCATATATTTT. It encodes CASSPRGLFGNTIYF. The rearrangement uses TRBV7-9 and TRBJ1-3, with a weak D call TRBD1 (5 bases). V gave up 5 bases and J gave up 3 bases, with 14 bases separating them. This CDR3 contains 15 residues. Germline CDR1 SEHNR, CDR2 FQNEAQ (reference sequence).

CDR3 loop: CASSLRTDRGNEQFF. The CDR3 region has the DNA TGCGCCAGCAGCTTGAGGACAGACAGGGGCAATGAGCAGTTCTTC. The rearrangement links TRBV5-1 to TRBJ2-1; TRBD1 matches 8 bases. After removal of 1 base from V and 6 bases from J, the junction contained 6 bases not matched to a gene. The CDR3 consists of 15 residues. The germline V gene has CDR1 SGHRS and CDR2 YFSETQ.

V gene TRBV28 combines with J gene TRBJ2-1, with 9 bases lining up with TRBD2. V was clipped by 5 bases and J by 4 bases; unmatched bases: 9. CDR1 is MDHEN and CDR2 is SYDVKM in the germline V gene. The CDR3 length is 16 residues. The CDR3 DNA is TGTGCCAGCAGTCCAACTAGCGGGCCCCGTTACAATGAGCAGTTCTTC. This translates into CASSPTSGPRYNEQFF.

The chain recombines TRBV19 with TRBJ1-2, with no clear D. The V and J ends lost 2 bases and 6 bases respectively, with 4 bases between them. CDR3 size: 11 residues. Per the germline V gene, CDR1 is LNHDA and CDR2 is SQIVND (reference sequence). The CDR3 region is CASSIRHGYTF. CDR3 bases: TGTGCCAGTAGTATACGGCATGGCTACACCTTC.

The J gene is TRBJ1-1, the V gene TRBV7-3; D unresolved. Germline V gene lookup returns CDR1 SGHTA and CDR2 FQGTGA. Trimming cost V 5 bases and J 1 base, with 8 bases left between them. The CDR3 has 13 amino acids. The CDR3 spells CASSLQRNTEAFF. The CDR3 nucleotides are TGTGCCAGCAGCCTGCAGCGGAACACTGAAGCTTTCTTT.

CDR3 sequence: CASLGVVSDTIYF. As DNA, the CDR3 is TGTGCCAGTCTAGGGGTTGTATCCGACACCATATATTTT. The chain recombines TRBV19 with TRBJ1-3; TRBD1 is a possible D gene (5 bases). CDR1 is LNHDA and CDR2 is SQIVND in the germline V gene (reference sequence). The length of the CDR3 is 13 residues. Deletions cut 8 bases from V and 8 bases from J, with 16 bases between. The complete variable domain, with remaining parts taken from reference TRBV19 and TRBJ1-3, reads DGGITQSPKYLFRKEGQNVTLSCEQNLNHDAMYWYRQDPGQGLRLIYYSQIVNDFQKGDIAEGYSVSREKKESFPLTVTSAQKNPTAFYLCASLGVVSDTIYFGEGSWLTVV.

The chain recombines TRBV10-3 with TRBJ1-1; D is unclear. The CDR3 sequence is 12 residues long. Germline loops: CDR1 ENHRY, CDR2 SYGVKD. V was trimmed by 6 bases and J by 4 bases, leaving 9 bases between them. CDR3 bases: TGTGCCATCAGGGGGTCGGGCACTGAAGCTTTCTTT. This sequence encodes CAIRGSGTEAFF.

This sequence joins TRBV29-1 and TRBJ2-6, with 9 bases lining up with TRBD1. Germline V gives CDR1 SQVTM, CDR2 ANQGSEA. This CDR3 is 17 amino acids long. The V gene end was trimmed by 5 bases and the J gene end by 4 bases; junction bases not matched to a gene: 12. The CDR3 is CSVSMTGGIAGANVLTF. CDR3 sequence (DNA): TGCAGCGTTTCTATGACAGGGGGAATTGCCGGGGCCAACGTCCTGACTTTC.

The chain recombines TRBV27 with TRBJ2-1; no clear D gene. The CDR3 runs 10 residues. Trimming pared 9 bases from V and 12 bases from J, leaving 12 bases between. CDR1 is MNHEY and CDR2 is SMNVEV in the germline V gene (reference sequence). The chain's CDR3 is CARASHSQFF. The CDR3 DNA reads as TGTGCCAGGGCCTCCCATTCGCAGTTCTTC.

This CDR3 reads CASSLWRQSRDGYTF. CDR3 in DNA: TGTGCCAGCAGCTTGTGGCGACAGTCAAGGGATGGCTACACCTTC. This chain connects TRBV5-8 to TRBJ1-2, with a weak D call TRBD1 (5 bases). This CDR3 contains 15 residues. The ends were cut back, 1 base at V and 6 bases at J, with 16 bases in the middle. Germline V gene lookup returns CDR1 SGHTS and CDR2 YDEGEE.

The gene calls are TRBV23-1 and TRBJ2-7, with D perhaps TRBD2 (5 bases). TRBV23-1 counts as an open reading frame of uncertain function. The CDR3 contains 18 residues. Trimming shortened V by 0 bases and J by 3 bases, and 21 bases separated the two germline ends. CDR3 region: CASSQSPPDERRFYEQYF. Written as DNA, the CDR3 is TGCGCCAGCAGTCAATCGCCCCCGGACGAGCGGAGATTCTACGAGCAGTACTTC.

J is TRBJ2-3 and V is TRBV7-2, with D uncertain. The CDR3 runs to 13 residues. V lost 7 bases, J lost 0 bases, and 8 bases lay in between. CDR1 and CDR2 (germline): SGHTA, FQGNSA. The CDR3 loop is CASTTRSTDTQYF. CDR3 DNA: TGTGCCAGCACGACTCGGAGCACAGATACGCAGTATTTT.

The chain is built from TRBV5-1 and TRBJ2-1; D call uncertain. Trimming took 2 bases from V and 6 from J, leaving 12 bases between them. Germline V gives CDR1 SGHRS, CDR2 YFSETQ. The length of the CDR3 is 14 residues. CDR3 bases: TGCGCCAGCAGCTTAGAGTACAGAGGCAATGAGCAGTTCTTC. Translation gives CASSLEYRGNEQFF.

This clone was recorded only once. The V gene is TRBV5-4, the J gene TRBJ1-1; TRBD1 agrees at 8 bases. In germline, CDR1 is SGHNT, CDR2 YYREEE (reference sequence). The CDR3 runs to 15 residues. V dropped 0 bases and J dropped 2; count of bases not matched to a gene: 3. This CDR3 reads CASSLETGANTEAFF. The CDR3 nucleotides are TGTGCCAGCAGCTTGGAGACAGGGGCCAACACTGAAGCTTTCTTT.

In DNA, the CDR3 is TGTGCCAGCAGCCCGATAGGGGCCAACGTCCTGACTTTC. This translates into CASSPIGANVLTF. The chain has TRBV2 and TRBJ2-6; D is unclear. The CDR3 has 13 residues. The germline V gene encodes CDR1 SNHLY and CDR2 FYNNEI. Trimming removed 6 bases at V and 4 bases at J, with 7 bases between.

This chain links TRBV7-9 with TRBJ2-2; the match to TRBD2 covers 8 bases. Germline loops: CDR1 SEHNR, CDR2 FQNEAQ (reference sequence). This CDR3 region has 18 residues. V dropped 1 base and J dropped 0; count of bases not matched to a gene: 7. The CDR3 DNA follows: TGTGCCAGCAGCTTAGGGTGGGCGGGAGGACCGAACACCGGGGAGCTGTTTTTT. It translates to CASSLGWAGGPNTGELFF.

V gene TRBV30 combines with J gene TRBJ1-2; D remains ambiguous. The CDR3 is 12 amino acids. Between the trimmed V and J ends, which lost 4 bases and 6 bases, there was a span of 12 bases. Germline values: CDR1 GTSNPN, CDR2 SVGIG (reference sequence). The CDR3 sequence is CAWKAVVDGYTF. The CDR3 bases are TGTGCCTGGAAGGCCGTGGTCGATGGCTACACCTTC.

CDR3: CASSLTSGMGNEQFF. CDR3 nucleotides: TGTGCCAGCAGCCTAACTAGCGGGATGGGAAATGAGCAGTTCTTC. The rearrangement joins TRBV5-4 to TRBJ2-1; 10 bases match TRBD2. Germline trimming cut 4 bases from V and 7 bases from J; bases unmatched to any gene: 8. Germline assignment: CDR1 SGHNT and CDR2 YYREEE (reference sequence). The CDR3 length is 15 residues.

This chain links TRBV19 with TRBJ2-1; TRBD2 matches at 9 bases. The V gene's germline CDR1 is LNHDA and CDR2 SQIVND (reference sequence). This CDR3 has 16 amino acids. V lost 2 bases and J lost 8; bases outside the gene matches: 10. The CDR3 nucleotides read TGTGCCAGTAGTATAACTTTAGCGGGAGCTTATGATGAGCAGTTCTTC. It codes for CASSITLAGAYDEQFF.

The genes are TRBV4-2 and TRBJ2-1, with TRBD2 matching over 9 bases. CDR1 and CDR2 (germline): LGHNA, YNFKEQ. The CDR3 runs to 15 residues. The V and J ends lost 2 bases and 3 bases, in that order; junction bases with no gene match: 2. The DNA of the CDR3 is TGTGCCAGCAGCCAACTAGCGGGGTACTACAATGAGCAGTTCTTC. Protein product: CASSQLAGYYNEQFF.

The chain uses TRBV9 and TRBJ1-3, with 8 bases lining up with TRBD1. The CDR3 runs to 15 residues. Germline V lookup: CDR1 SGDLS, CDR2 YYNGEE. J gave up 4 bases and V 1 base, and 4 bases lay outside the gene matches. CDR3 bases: TGTGCCAGCAGCGTAAATCAGGGGGCAGGAAACACCATATATTTT. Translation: CASSVNQGAGNTIYF.

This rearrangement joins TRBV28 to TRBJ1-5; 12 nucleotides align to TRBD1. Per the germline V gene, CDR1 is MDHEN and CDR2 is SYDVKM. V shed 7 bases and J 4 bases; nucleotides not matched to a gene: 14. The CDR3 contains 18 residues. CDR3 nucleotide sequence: TGTGCCAGCAACGAGGGGACAGGGGGCGCGGGATCGAATCAGCCCCAGCATTTT. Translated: CASNEGTGGAGSNQPQHF.

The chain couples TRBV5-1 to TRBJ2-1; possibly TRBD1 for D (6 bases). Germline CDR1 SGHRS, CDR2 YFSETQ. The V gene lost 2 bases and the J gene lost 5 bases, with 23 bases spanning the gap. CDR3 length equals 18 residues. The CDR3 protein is CASSFTFQRGGRDNEQFF. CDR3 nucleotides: TGCGCCAGCAGCTTCACATTTCAGAGAGGGGGAAGGGACAATGAGCAGTTCTTC.